This entry features one T cell receptor beta chain sequence. The data were obtained in a study of OX40 agonist ivuxolimab in advanced cancers. Overall study: Age averaged approximately 60 years (range roughly 20 to 90), and approximately 80% were male.

Assay: immunoSEQ multiplex PCR; the TCRdb copy retains only in-frame clones and omits some. The sample contains 65,000 to 95,000 clones, 88% of which appear only once. Deletions cut 10 bases from V and 0 bases from J, with 13 bases between. There are 15 residues in the CDR3. Germline V lookup: CDR1 SNHLY, CDR2 FYNNEI. The chain recombines TRBV2 with TRBJ2-6; the D is unclear. This specimen was CD4+ or CD8+ T cells sorted from blood, taken in a trial of the OX40 agonist ivuxolimab. The sequence was collected from an adult with an advanced solid tumor such as melanoma, head and neck, liver or kidney cancer. The DNA of the CDR3 is TGTGCCACCTCAAGAGATCTCTCTGGGGCCAACGTCCTGACTTTC. Protein: CATSRDLSGANVLTF.